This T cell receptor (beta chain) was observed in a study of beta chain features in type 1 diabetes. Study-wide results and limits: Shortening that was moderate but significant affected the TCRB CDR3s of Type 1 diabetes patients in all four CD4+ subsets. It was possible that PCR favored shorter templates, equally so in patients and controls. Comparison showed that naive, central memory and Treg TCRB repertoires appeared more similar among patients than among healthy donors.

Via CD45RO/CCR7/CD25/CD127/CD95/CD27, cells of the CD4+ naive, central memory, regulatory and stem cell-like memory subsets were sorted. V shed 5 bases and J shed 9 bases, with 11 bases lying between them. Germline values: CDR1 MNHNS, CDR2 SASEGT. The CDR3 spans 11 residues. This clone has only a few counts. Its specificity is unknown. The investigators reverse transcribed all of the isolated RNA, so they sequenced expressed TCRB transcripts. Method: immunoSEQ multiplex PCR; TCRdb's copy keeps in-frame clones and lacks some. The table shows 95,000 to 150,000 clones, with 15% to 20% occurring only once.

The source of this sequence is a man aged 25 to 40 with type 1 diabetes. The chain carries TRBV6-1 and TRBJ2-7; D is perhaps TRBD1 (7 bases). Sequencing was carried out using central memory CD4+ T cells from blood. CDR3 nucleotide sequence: TGTGCCAGCAGTCAGGGGGGAGTGCAGTACTTC. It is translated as CASSQGGVQYF.